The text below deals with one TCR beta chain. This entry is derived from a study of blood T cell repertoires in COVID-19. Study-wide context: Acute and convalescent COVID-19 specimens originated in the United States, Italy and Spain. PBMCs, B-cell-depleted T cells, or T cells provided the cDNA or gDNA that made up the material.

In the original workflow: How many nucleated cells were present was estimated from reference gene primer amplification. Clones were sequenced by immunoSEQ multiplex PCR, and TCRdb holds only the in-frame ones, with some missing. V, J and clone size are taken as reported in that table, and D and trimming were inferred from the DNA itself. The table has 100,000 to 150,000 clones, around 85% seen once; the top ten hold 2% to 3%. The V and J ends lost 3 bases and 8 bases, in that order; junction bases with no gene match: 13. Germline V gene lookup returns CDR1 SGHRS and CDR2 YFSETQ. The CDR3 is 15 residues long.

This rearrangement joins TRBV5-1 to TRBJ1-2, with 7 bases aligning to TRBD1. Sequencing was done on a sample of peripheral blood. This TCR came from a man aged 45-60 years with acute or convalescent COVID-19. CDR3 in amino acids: CASSWVPDREDGYTF. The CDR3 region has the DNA TGCGCCAGCAGCTGGGTACCCGACAGGGAAGACGGCTACACCTTC. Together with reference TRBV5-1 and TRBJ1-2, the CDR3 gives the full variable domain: KAGVTQTPRYLIKTRGQQVTLSCSPISGHRSVSWYQQTPGQGLQFLFEYFSETQRNKGNFPGRFSGRQFSNSRSEMNVSTLELGDSALYLCASSWVPDREDGYTFGSGTRLTVV.